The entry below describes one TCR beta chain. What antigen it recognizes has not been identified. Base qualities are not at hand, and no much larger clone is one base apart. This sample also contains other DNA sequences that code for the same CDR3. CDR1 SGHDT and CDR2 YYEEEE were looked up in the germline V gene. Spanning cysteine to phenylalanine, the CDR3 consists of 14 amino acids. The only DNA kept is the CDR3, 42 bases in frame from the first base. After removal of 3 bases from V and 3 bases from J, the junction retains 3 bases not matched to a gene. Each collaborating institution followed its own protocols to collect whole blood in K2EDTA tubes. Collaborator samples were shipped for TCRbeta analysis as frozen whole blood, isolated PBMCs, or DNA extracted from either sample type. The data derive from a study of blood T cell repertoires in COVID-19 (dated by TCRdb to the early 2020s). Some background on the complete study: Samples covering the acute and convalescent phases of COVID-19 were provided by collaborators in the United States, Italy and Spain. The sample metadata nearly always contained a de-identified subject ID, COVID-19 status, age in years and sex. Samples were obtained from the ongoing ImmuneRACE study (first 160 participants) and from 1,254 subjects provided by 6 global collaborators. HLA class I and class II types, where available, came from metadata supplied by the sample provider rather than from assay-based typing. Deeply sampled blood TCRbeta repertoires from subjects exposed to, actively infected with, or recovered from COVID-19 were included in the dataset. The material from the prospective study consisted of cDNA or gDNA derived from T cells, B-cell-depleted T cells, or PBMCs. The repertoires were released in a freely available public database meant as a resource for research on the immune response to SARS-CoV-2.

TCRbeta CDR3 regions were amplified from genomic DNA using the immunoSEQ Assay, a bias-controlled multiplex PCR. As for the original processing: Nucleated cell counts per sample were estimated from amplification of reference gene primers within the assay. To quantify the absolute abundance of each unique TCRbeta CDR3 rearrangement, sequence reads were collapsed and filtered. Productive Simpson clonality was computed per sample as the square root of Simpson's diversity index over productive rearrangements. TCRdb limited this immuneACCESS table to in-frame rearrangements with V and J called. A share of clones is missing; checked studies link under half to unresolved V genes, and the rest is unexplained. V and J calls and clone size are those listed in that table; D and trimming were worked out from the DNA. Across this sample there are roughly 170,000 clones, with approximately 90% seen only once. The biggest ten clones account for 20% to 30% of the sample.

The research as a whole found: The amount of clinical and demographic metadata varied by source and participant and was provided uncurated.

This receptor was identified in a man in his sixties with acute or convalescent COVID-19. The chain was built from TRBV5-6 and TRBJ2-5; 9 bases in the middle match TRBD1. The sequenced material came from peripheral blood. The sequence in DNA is TGTGCCAGCAGCTATGGGACAGGGAAAGAGACCCAGTACTTC. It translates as CASSYGTGKETQYF.